The 24 T cell receptor beta chains in this list originate from one sample, sequenced in a study of OX40 agonist ivuxolimab in advanced cancers. Using immunoSEQ multiplex PCR, the repertoire was profiled, and TCRdb retains in-frame clones only, with some absent. The sample yields about 24,000 clones, 75% to 90% seen once. Sequencing was performed on CD4+ or CD8+ T cells sorted from blood, taken in a trial of the OX40 agonist ivuxolimab. The receptors were sampled from an adult with an advanced solid tumor such as melanoma, head and neck, liver or kidney cancer.

This rearrangement joins TRBV29-1 to TRBJ1-3; no definite D call. Trimming left V 7 bases short and J 4 bases short, with 8 bases between. The germline gives CDR1 SQVTM, CDR2 ANQGSEA. The CDR3 loop spans 11 amino acids. This CDR3 is CSAGMGNTIYF. The CDR3 region has the DNA TGCAGCGCCGGTATGGGAAACACCATATATTTT.

The chain couples TRBV7-8 to TRBJ1-3, with D tentatively TRBD1 (6 bases). V was pared by 6 bases and J by 4 bases, with 16 bases between. CDR1 SGHVS and CDR2 FQNEAQ come from the germline V gene. The CDR3 has 15 residues. This CDR3 is CASRRTGTQGNTIYF. In DNA form, the CDR3 reads TGTGCCAGCAGGCGTACCGGGACACAAGGAAACACCATATATTTT.

The chain employs TRBV5-6 and TRBJ2-2; maybe TRBD2 (6 bases). Between the trimmed V and J ends, which lost 0 bases and 5 bases, there was a span of 8 bases. This CDR3 is 14 amino acids long. Germline values: CDR1 SGHDT, CDR2 YYEEEE. This CDR3 reads CASSLGGGTGELFF. DNA for the CDR3: TGTGCCAGCAGCTTGGGGGGAGGTACCGGGGAGCTGTTTTTT.

The J gene is TRBJ1-3, the V gene TRBV30; D is unresolved. V was shortened by 5 bases and J by 4 bases, with 12 bases between the two germline ends. The length of the CDR3 is 13 residues. Germline lookup yields CDR1 GTSNPN and CDR2 SVGIG (reference sequence). The CDR3 loop is CAWALGSGNTIYF. CDR3 coding DNA: TGTGCCTGGGCCCTAGGGTCCGGAAACACCATATATTTT.

The gene calls are TRBV14 and TRBJ1-1; 9 nucleotides match TRBD1. V lost 4 bases, J lost 4 bases, and 4 bases stayed unmatched. The CDR3 length is 14 residues. The germline V gene has CDR1 SGHDN and CDR2 FVKESK. Written as DNA, the CDR3 is TGTGCCAGCAGCCCCGGACAGGGGCTCACTGAAGCTTTCTTT. It specifies CASSPGQGLTEAFF.

The sample holds one count of this clone. This chain connects TRBV5-1 to TRBJ2-7; 13 positions match TRBD2. J was trimmed by 6 bases and V by 0 bases; bases with no gene match: 6. From germline, CDR1 is SGHRS and CDR2 YFSETQ. The CDR3 runs to 16 residues. CDR3 sequence reads: CASSLGTSGSVGEQYF. The CDR3 DNA reads as TGCGCCAGCAGCTTGGGGACTAGCGGGAGCGTGGGCGAGCAGTACTTC.

V and J are TRBV7-3 and TRBJ2-1; 11 bases fit TRBD2. The ends lost 5 bases at V and 6 bases at J; junction bases unmatched: 6. CDR1 and CDR2 (germline): SGHTA, FQGTGA. The CDR3 length is 15 residues. The chain's CDR3 is CASSPPGTSGNEQFF. CDR3 nucleotides: TGTGCCAGCAGCCCGCCCGGGACTAGCGGCAATGAGCAGTTCTTC.

This CDR3 is CASSRRRSQNSGANVLTF. As DNA, the CDR3 is TGTGCCAGCAGCCGTCGCAGATCCCAGAACTCTGGGGCCAACGTCCTGACTTTC. The chain combines TRBV7-2 with TRBJ2-6; D is undetermined. CDR3 length equals 18 residues. Germline V gene sequence: CDR1 SGHTA, CDR2 FQGNSA. V shed 5 bases and J shed 0 bases, with 17 bases lying between them.

This clone has more than one count but fewer than ten. The chain joins TRBV18 to TRBJ2-2, with TRBD2 matching 7 bases. The V and J ends lost 2 bases and 0 bases, in that order; junction bases with no gene match: 9. Germline CDR1 reads KGHSH; CDR2 reads LQKENI. This CDR3 spans 18 amino acids. The CDR3 bases are TGTGCCAGCTCACCAACTAAACCGGGGGGAGCGAACACCGGGGAGCTGTTTTTT. This sequence encodes CASSPTKPGGANTGELFF.

This chain links TRBV5-4 with TRBJ1-2; a possible D gene is TRBD1 (5 bases). This CDR3 is 15 amino acids long. Per the germline V gene, CDR1 is SGHNT and CDR2 is YYREEE (reference sequence). V dropped 1 base and J dropped 7 bases, with 17 bases sitting between them. This CDR3 is CASSLPGRESGGYTF. In nucleotides, the CDR3 is TGTGCCAGCAGCTTGCCGGGACGGGAGTCGGGTGGCTACACCTTC.

The count of this clone is one. This chain links TRBV6-5 with TRBJ1-2; 7 nucleotides agree with TRBD1. The germline V gene encodes CDR1 MNHEY and CDR2 SVGAGI. The CDR3 is 14 amino acids. V lost 4 bases, J lost 2 bases, and 4 bases stayed unmatched. This CDR3 is CASSSRTGNYGYTF. DNA for the CDR3: TGTGCCAGCAGTTCCCGGACAGGCAACTATGGCTACACCTTC.

The V gene is TRBV9, the J gene TRBJ2-3; 10 positions agree with TRBD2. Per germline, CDR1 SGDLS and CDR2 YYNGEE. The CDR3 runs to 16 residues. V was clipped by 4 bases and J by 2 bases; unmatched bases: 7. The CDR3 region has the DNA TGTGCCAGCAGCACTACTAGCGGGGTACCCACAGATACGCAGTATTTT. It translates to CASSTTSGVPTDTQYF.

The V and J genes are TRBV5-4 and TRBJ2-3; D is unresolved. Trimming removed 2 bases from V and 4 bases from J, with 11 bases in between. The CDR3 is made up of 14 amino acids. The germline CDR1 and CDR2 sequences are SGHNT and YYREEE (reference sequence). CDR3 coding DNA: TGTGCCAGCAGCTTCAAAGGAGCGTCAGATACGCAGTATTTT. The encoded protein is CASSFKGASDTQYF. The full variable domain, its missing parts supplied by reference TRBV5-4 and TRBJ2-3, is ETGVTQSPTHLIKTRGQQVTLRCSSQSGHNTVSWYQQALGQGPQFIFQYYREEENGRGNFPPRFSGLQFPNYSSELNVNALELDDSALYLCASSFKGASDTQYFGPGTRLTVL.

This chain connects TRBV19 to TRBJ2-7, with TRBD2 matching 7 bases. The V gene end was trimmed by 3 bases and the J gene end by 4 bases; junction bases not matched to a gene: 6. The CDR3 sequence is 14 residues long. Germline CDR1 reads LNHDA; CDR2 reads SQIVND (reference sequence). CDR3 nucleotide sequence: TGTGCCAGTAGTATTAGCAGCGGGGTATACGAGCAGTACTTC. Amino acids: CASSISSGVYEQYF.

As to this clone: Distinct nucleotide sequences in the sample also encode this CDR3. This chain links TRBV5-4 with TRBJ2-5; perhaps D is TRBD1 or TRBD2 (6 bases each). Trimming took off 4 bases at V and 1 base at J, with 11 bases between the two ends. This CDR3 has 14 amino acids. The germline CDR1 and CDR2 sequences are SGHNT and YYREEE (reference sequence). The DNA for the CDR3 is TGTGCCAGCAGCGAGGGGGGATCCCAAGAGACCCAGTACTTC. The encoded protein is CASSEGGSQETQYF.

The rearrangement links TRBV7-2 to TRBJ1-1; D possibly corresponds to TRBD1 (6 bases). Germline V gene data show CDR1 as SGHTA and CDR2 as FQGNSA. The CDR3 is 14 amino acids. The germline V and J ends were trimmed by 5 bases and 5 bases, with 15 bases remaining between them. The CDR3 here is CASSLSQGRTEAFF. CDR3 in DNA: TGTGCCAGCAGCCTATCACAGGGAAGGACTGAAGCTTTCTTT. Complete variable domain (other parts from reference TRBV7-2 and TRBJ1-1): GAGVSQSPSNKVTEKGKDVELRCDPISGHTALYWYRQSLGQGLEFLIYFQGNSAPDKSGLPSDRFSAERTGGSVSTLTIQRTQQEDSAVYLCASSLSQGRTEAFFGQGTRLTVV.

By share of the sample, this clone is large. The V and J genes are TRBV7-9 and TRBJ2-2; 9 bases are shared with TRBD1. Unmatched junction bases numbered 5, after V lost 5 bases and J lost 1 base. Germline V gene data show CDR1 as SEHNR and CDR2 as FQNEAQ (reference sequence). The CDR3 runs to 16 residues. This CDR3 is CASSLRQGVNTGELFF. The CDR3 DNA reads TGTGCCAGCAGCCTGCGACAGGGGGTGAACACCGGGGAGCTGTTTTTT.

This clone has more than one count but fewer than ten. The chain couples TRBV5-1 to TRBJ2-1; D uncertain. CDR1 is SGHRS, CDR2 YFSETQ, per germline. This CDR3 spans 15 amino acids. Trimming took 5 bases from V and 5 from J, leaving 17 bases between them. CDR3 bases: TGCGCCAGCAGGTTTGGCAGTTACACTAACAATGAGCAGTTCTTC. Protein product: CASRFGSYTNNEQFF. The variable domain in full, with the rest retrieved from reference TRBV5-1 and TRBJ2-1, is KAGVTQTPRYLIKTRGQQVTLSCSPISGHRSVSWYQQTPGQGLQFLFEYFSETQRNKGNFPGRFSGRQFSNSRSEMNVSTLELGDSALYLCASRFGSYTNNEQFFGPGTRLTVL.

The rearrangement links TRBV6-1 to TRBJ2-1, with 10 bases fitting TRBD2. V was pared by 7 bases and J by 15 bases, with 6 bases of the junction left unmatched. Germline V lookup: CDR1 MNHNS, CDR2 SASEGT. This CDR3 region has 11 residues. The chain's CDR3 is CASNLAGVMFF. Written as DNA, the CDR3 is TGTGCCAGCAATCTAGCGGGAGTGATGTTCTTC.

The rearrangement joins TRBV7-6 to TRBJ2-5; tentative D call: TRBD1 (6 bases). Per the germline V gene, CDR1 is SGHVS and CDR2 is FNYEAQ. The CDR3 contains 17 residues. The germline V and J ends were trimmed by 1 base and 3 bases, with 18 bases remaining between them. The CDR3 here is CASSLEDSQTFKETQYF. CDR3 coding DNA: TGTGCCAGCAGCTTAGAGGACAGCCAAACTTTTAAAGAGACCCAGTACTTC. Based on the CDR3 plus reference TRBV7-6 and TRBJ2-5, the full variable domain is GAGVSQSPRYKVTKRGQDVALRCDPISGHVSLYWYRQALGQGPEFLTYFNYEAQQDKSGLPNDRFSAERPEGSISTLTIQRTEQRDSAMYRCASSLEDSQTFKETQYFGPGTRLLVL.

This clone has just one count. The chain combines TRBV7-9 with TRBJ2-1, with unresolved D. The V gene lost 2 bases and the J gene lost 5 bases, with 13 bases spanning the gap. CDR1 and CDR2 (germline): SEHNR, FQNEAQ (reference sequence). This CDR3 is 15 amino acids long. DNA for the CDR3: TGTGCCAGCAGCTTACGTGGCGTTCGGAACAATGAGCAGTTCTTC. Amino acid sequence: CASSLRGVRNNEQFF.

The chain recombines TRBV4-1 with TRBJ1-1, with D tentatively TRBD1 (5 bases). Trimming took off 2 bases at V and 1 base at J, with 17 bases between the two ends. Per germline, CDR1 MGHRA and CDR2 YSYEKL. The CDR3 runs to 17 residues. The CDR3 sequence is CASSQLGRGTANTEAFF. The CDR3 nucleotides read TGCGCCAGCAGCCAATTGGGGAGGGGCACCGCGAACACTGAAGCTTTCTTT.

This clone was detected only a few times. The genes are TRBV2 and TRBJ1-5; D remains ambiguous. CDR3 size: 11 residues. Germline V gives CDR1 SNHLY, CDR2 FYNNEI. V gave up 3 bases and J gave up 5 bases, with 2 bases separating them. The CDR3, as DNA: TGTGCCAGCAGTGATCATCAGCCCCAGCATTTT. Translating gives CASSDHQPQHF. Looking up the rest from reference TRBV2 and TRBJ1-5 gives the full variable domain: EPEVTQTPSHQVTQMGQEVILRCVPISNHLYFYWYRQILGQKVEFLVSFYNNEISEKSEIFDDQFSVERPDGSNFTLKIRSTKLEDSAMYFCASSDHQPQHFGDGTRLSIL.

The chain couples TRBV5-5 to TRBJ1-1, with D uncertain. This CDR3 is 14 amino acids long. V was cut by 1 base and J by 4 bases, with 11 bases left in between. Germline CDR1 is SGHKS and CDR2 is YYEKEE (reference sequence). The CDR3 sequence is CASSLFEGGTEAFF. CDR3 DNA sequence: TGTGCCAGCAGCTTGTTTGAGGGCGGCACTGAAGCTTTCTTT. Based on the CDR3 plus reference TRBV5-5 and TRBJ1-1, the full variable domain is DAGVTQSPTHLIKTRGQQVTLRCSPISGHKSVSWYQQVLGQGPQFIFQYYEKEERGRGNFPDRFSARQFPNYSSELNVNALLLGDSALYLCASSLFEGGTEAFFGQGTRLTVV.